The 15 T cell receptor beta chains in this list originate from one sample, sequenced in a study of CXCR3-negative and CXCR3-positive naive CD8 T cells. No antigens are known for them. The libraries of TRB cDNA were prepared using 5' RACE with UMI labels. TCRdb reprocessed the 5' RACE reads and stores each CDR3 protein as one record, lacking DNA. The table for this sample gives 150,000 to 180,000 distinct CDR3 sequences. Whole-study results and caveats: Hydrophobicity was higher for TRB CDR3s found in CXCR3-positive naive cells than in CXCR3-negative naive cells.

The sample was naive CXCR3+ CD8+ T cells from blood. As to subset: CD45RO-CCR7+CD27+CD95- naive CD8+ T cells expressing CXCR3 (TNR3+). These receptors were taken from a human donor in good health. Some clones in this sample may be carry-over from other donors' samples.

This chain uses TRBV11-3 with TRBJ2-6; there is no DNA to check the TCRdb D call of TRBD1. CDR3 length equals 17 residues. CDR1 and CDR2 from the germline V gene are SGHNT and YENEEA. CDR3 sequence reads: CASSLSGDSTGANVLTF. The full variable domain, rest sourced from reference TRBV11-3 and TRBJ2-6, is EAGVVQSPRYKIIEKKQPVAFWCNPISGHNTLYWYLQNLGQGPELLIRYENEEAVDDSQLPKDRFSAERLKGVDSTLKIQPAELGDSAVYLCASSLSGDSTGANVLTFGAGSRLTVL.

CDR3 sequence reads: CSVRALGEQFF. The chain couples TRBV29-1 to TRBJ2-1; TCRdb indicates TRBD2, and absent DNA this call remains unverified. Germline V CDR1 and CDR2: SQVTM, ANQGSEA. This CDR3 comprises 11 residues.

The rearrangement uses TRBV10-3 and TRBJ2-7; TCRdb outputs TRBD2, but without DNA this stays unchecked. The CDR3 contains 16 residues. The germline gives CDR1 ENHRY, CDR2 SYGVKD. The CDR3 here is CAISEPRDLIPYEQYF.

The chain carries TRBV13 and TRBJ2-5; without DNA, the TCRdb call of TRBD1 cannot be checked. Germline V lookup: CDR1 PRHDT, CDR2 FYEKMQ (reference sequence). CDR3 size: 14 residues. CDR3 residues: CASSLSGRQETQYF.

The rearrangement joins TRBV9 to TRBJ2-2; as DNA is missing, the TRBD1 call by TCRdb cannot be tested. CDR1 is SGDLS and CDR2 is YYNGEE in the germline V gene. The CDR3 is made up of 14 amino acids. CDR3 protein: CASSLGGLTGELFF.

V usage is TRBV9 and J usage is TRBJ2-1; absent DNA, TCRdb's TRBD2 call cannot be checked. CDR3 length: 17 amino acids. Per the germline V gene, CDR1 is SGDLS and CDR2 is YYNGEE. CDR3 sequence reads: CASSAQGLAAEDNEQFF.

The V gene is TRBV7-2, the J gene TRBJ1-5; the D gene TCRdb calls, TRBD1, cannot be checked with no DNA. The germline V gene encodes CDR1 SGHTA and CDR2 FQGNSA. The CDR3 consists of 15 residues. The CDR3: CASSLDGGGNQPQHF.

The chain couples TRBV5-6 to TRBJ2-2. The CDR3 covers 14 residues. Germline-derived CDR1 and CDR2 are SGHDT and YYEEEE. CDR3 region: CASNRIGYSGELFF.

Measured by frequency, this clonotype is medium-sized (0.01 to 0.1%). The chain combines TRBV12-3 or TRBV12-4 with TRBJ1-5; with no DNA, the TCRdb D assignment of TRBD1 cannot be verified. This CDR3 comprises 14 residues. CDR3 sequence reads: CASSWRQGEQPQHF.

The genes are TRBV28 and TRBJ1-4; TCRdb gives TRBD1 as the D gene, but with no DNA this cannot be confirmed. Germline V lookup: CDR1 MDHEN, CDR2 SYDVKM. CDR3 length: 18 amino acids. The CDR3 here is CASSLEDRAIATNEKLFF.

J is TRBJ2-5 and V is TRBV11-1; the TCRdb D gene call, TRBD1, has no DNA to confirm it. The CDR3 contains 14 residues. Germline CDR1 is SGHAT and CDR2 is FQDESV (reference sequence). CDR3 amino acids: CASSFYQGVETQYF.

This chain joins TRBV5-4 and TRBJ1-1. Germline values: CDR1 SGHNT, CDR2 YYREEE (reference sequence). The CDR3 is 12 residues long. This CDR3 reads CASSTSFGEAFF.

V is TRBV29-1 and J is TRBJ2-3. Germline V gene sequence: CDR1 SQVTM, CDR2 ANQGSEA. The length of the CDR3 is 14 residues. CDR3 amino acids: CSVGTELSTDTQYF.

The CDR3 reads CASSPGTGRRDEQFF. The rearrangement links TRBV12-3 or TRBV12-4 to TRBJ2-1; as DNA is missing, the TRBD1 call by TCRdb cannot be tested. This CDR3 has 15 residues.

V and J are TRBV6-4 and TRBJ1-5. This CDR3 contains 18 residues. The germline V gene encodes CDR1 MRHNA and CDR2 SNTAGT. CDR3 in amino acids: CASNPFPLGYDGNQPQHF.